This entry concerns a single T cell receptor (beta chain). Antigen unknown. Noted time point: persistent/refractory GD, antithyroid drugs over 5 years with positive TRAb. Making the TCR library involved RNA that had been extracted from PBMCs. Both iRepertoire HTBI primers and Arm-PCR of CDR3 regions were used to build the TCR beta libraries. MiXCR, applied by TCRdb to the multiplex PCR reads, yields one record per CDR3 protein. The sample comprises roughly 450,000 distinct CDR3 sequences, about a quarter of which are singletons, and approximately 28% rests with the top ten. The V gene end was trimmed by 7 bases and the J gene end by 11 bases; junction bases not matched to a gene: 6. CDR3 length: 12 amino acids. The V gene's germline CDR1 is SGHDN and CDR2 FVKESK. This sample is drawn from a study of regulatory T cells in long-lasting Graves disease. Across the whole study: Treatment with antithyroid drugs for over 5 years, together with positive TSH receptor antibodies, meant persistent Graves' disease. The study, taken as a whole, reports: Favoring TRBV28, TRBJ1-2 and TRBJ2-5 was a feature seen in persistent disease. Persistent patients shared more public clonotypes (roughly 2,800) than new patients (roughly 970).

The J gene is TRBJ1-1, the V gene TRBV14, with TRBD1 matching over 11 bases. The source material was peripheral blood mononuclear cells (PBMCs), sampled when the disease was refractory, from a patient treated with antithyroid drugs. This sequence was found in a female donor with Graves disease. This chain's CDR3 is CASTGQGARAFF. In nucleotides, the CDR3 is TGTGCCAGCACCGGACAGGGGGCACGGGCTTTCTTT. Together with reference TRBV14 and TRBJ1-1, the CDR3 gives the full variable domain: EAGVTQFPSHSVIEKGQTVTLRCDPISGHDNLYWYRRVMGKEIKFLLHFVKESKQDESGMPNNRFLAERTGGTYSTLKVQPAELEDSGVYFCASTGQGARAFFGQGTRLTVV.